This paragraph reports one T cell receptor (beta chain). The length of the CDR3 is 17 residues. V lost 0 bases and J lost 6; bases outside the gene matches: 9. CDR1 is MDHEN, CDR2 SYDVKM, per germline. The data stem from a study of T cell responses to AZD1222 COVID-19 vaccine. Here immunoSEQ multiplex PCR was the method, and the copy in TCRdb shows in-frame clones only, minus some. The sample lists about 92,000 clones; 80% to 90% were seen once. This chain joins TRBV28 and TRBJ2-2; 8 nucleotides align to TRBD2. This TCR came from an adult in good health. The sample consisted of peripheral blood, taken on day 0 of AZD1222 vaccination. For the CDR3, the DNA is TGTGCCAGCAGTTTATGGAATATGGCGGGGGGCCCCGGGGAGCTGTTTTTT. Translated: CASSLWNMAGGPGELFF.